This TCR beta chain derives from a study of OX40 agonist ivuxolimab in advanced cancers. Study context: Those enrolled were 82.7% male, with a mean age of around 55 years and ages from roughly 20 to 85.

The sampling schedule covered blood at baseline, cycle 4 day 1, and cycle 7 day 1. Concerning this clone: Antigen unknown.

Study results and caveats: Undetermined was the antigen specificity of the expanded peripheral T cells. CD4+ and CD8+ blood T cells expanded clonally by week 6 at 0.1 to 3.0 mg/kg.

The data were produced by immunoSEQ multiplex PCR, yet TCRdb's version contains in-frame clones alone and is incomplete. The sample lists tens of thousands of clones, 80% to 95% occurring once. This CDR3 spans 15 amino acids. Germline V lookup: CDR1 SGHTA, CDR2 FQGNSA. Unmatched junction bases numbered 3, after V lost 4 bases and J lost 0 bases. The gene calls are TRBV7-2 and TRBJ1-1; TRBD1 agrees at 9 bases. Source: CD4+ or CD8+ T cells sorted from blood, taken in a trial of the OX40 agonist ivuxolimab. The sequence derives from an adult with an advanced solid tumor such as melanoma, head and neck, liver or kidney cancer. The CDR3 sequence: CASSWTGALNTEAFF. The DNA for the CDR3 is TGTGCCAGCAGCTGGACAGGGGCCCTGAACACTGAAGCTTTCTTT. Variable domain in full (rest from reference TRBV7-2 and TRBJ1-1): GAGVSQSPSNKVTEKGKDVELRCDPISGHTALYWYRQSLGQGLEFLIYFQGNSAPDKSGLPSDRFSAERTGGSVSTLTIQRTQQEDSAVYLCASSWTGALNTEAFFGQGTRLTVV.